One and the same sample provided the 9 T cell receptor beta chains below, sequenced in a study of blood T cell repertoires in COVID-19. Clones were sequenced by immunoSEQ multiplex PCR, and TCRdb holds only the in-frame ones, with some missing. The repertoire includes 35,000 to 50,000 clones, about four fifths of them detected once, and approximately 25% sits in the top ten. The sample was peripheral blood. The receptors originated from a human donor with acute or convalescent COVID-19. The donor label of this sample is uncertain.

This chain uses TRBV27 with TRBJ2-3, with no clear D. The CDR3 runs 12 residues. Germline V lookup: CDR1 MNHEY, CDR2 SMNVEV (reference sequence). Trimming left V 2 bases short and J 8 bases short, with 8 bases between. CDR3 bases: TGTGCCAGCAGTTTAAGCTTCGGTACGCAGTATTTT. Translation: CASSLSFGTQYF.

This rearrangement joins TRBV7-9 to TRBJ1-6; D gene unclear. The CDR3 has 13 amino acids. The V end lost 1 base, the J end lost 11 bases, and 9 bases lay between the germline ends. Germline assignment: CDR1 SEHNR and CDR2 FQNEAQ (reference sequence). CDR3 sequence reads: CASSLDLSAPLHF. In DNA form, the CDR3 reads TGTGCCAGCAGCTTAGATCTATCGGCACCCCTCCACTTT. Full variable domain (rest looked up from reference TRBV7-9 and TRBJ1-6): DTGVSQNPRHKITKRGQNVTFRCDPISEHNRLYWYRQTLGQGPEFLTYFQNEAQLEKSRLLSDRFSAERPKGSFSTLEIQRTEQGDSAMYLCASSLDLSAPLHFGNGTRLTVT.

The chain links TRBV10-1 to TRBJ2-7; D gene unclear. Germline CDR1 reads WNHNN; CDR2 reads SYGVQD (reference sequence). Trimming cost V 4 bases and J 3 bases, with 10 bases left between them. This CDR3 has 13 amino acids. CDR3 in amino acids: CASSGQKFYEQYF. In DNA form, the CDR3 reads TGCGCCAGCAGTGGGCAAAAGTTCTACGAGCAGTACTTC.

The V call is TRBV7-8, the J call TRBJ2-1; TRBD2 matches at 7 bases. V shed 1 base, J shed 5 bases, and the junction held 8 bases outside the gene matches. This CDR3 has 16 residues. Germline V gives CDR1 SGHVS, CDR2 FQNEAQ. CDR3 loop: CASSLDASGTDNEQFF. The DNA for the CDR3 is TGTGCCAGCAGCTTAGATGCTAGCGGAACCGACAATGAGCAGTTCTTC.

The chain combines TRBV2 with TRBJ1-4, with D possibly TRBD1 on 6 matching bases. The CDR3 has 15 residues. The V end was cut by 6 bases, the J end by 0 bases, with 11 bases between. CDR1 is SNHLY, CDR2 FYNNEI, per germline. CDR3 sequence reads: CASSPDRTTNEKLFF. The CDR3 DNA reads TGTGCCAGCAGCCCTGACAGGACAACTAATGAAAAACTGTTTTTT.

J is TRBJ2-5 and V is TRBV11-3; maybe TRBD1 (5 bases). The V gene's germline CDR1 is SGHNT and CDR2 YENEEA. V lost 5 bases, J lost 7 bases, and 17 bases lay in between. This CDR3 region has 14 residues. CDR3 residues: CASSHGPQAGTQYF. DNA for the CDR3: TGTGCCAGCAGCCACGGGCCACAGGCCGGGACCCAGTACTTC.

This clone was observed once. V gene TRBV11-1 combines with J gene TRBJ1-2; the match to TRBD1 covers 7 bases. V lost 4 bases to trimming and J lost 6 bases; unmatched junction nucleotides: 11. CDR1 is SGHAT and CDR2 is FQDESV in the germline V gene (reference sequence). The CDR3 is 15 amino acids. The CDR3 DNA reads TGTGCCAGCAGCTCTACAGGGGTTACAATCCATGGCTACACCTTC. Translated: CASSSTGVTIHGYTF.

The chain combines TRBV18 with TRBJ2-2, with D possibly matching TRBD2 (5 bases). Germline V gene data show CDR1 as KGHSH and CDR2 as LQKENI. The CDR3 loop spans 15 amino acids. Deletions cut 3 bases from V and 2 bases from J, with 10 bases between. The CDR3 protein is CASSPGLLNTGELFF. The DNA of the CDR3 is TGTGCCAGCTCACCCGGACTCTTAAACACCGGGGAGCTGTTTTTT. The full variable domain, in which reference TRBV18 and TRBJ2-2 provide the parts outside the CDR3, is NAGVMQNPRHLVRRRGQEARLRCSPMKGHSHVYWYRQLPEEGLKFMVYLQKENIIDESGMPKERFSAEFPKEGPSILRIQQVVRGDSAAYFCASSPGLLNTGELFFGEGSRLTVL.

The CDR3 region has the DNA TGTGCCAGCAGCGGACAGGGGCCGCCTGGAAACACCATATATTTT. Protein: CASSGQGPPGNTIYF. This chain uses TRBV6-6 with TRBJ1-3; 9 bases fit TRBD1. CDR1 and CDR2 (germline): MNHNY, SVGAGI (reference sequence). The CDR3 loop spans 15 amino acids. V lost 6 bases, J lost 2 bases, and 5 bases stayed unmatched.